Listed below are T cell receptor beta chains from one sample, sequenced in a study of T cells in Graves' hyperthyroidism and ophthalmopathy. TCRdb fed the multiplex PCR reads into MiXCR, producing one record per CDR3 protein. The sample contains approximately 500,000 distinct CDR3 sequences, around 46% of which appear only once. Sequencing was done on a sample of peripheral blood or thyroid tissue (not recorded which). Receptors originate from a woman aged 18-29 years with Graves' hyperthyroidism. CDR3s include the opening cysteine and the closing phenylalanine or tryptophan. The D gene is left open where the match is weak. Size tells how often a clone was seen (once, few, many) or the class of an expanded clone, and some rows leave it out.

>NA|TRBD1|TRBJ1-2|TRBV12-3/TRBV12-4
TGTGCCAGCAGCGACGCAGGGGGAGGCTACACCTTC
CASSDAGGGYTF
>once|NA|TRBJ2-6|TRBV10-3
TGTGCCATCAGTGACTATTTGGGTGCGAACGTCCTGACTTTC
CAISDYLGANVLTF
>few|TRBD2|TRBJ2-7|TRBV15
TGTGCCACCAGCAGAGATAGCGGGACCTACAATGAGCAGTACTTC
CATSRDSGTYNEQYF
>NA|NA|TRBJ1-3|TRBV30
TGTGCCTTCTCCTCCCTTCTCAAGTCCGGAAACACCATATATTTT
CAFSSLLKSGNTIYF
>many|NA|TRBJ1-1|TRBV7-9
TGTGCCAGCAGCTGGGGGCAGGACACTGAAGCTTTCTTT
CASSWGQDTEAFF
>NA|TRBD1|TRBJ1-1|TRBV7-2
TGTGCCAGCAGCTTAGTAGCGGGAGGGGGCAATGAGCAGTTCTTT
CASSLVAGGGNEQFF
>NA|TRBD2|TRBJ2-2|TRBV20-1
TGCAGTGCTACAGGGACTAGCGGGTGGGTTATCACCGGGGAGCTGTTTTTT
CSATGTSGWVITGELFF
>many|NA|TRBJ1-2|TRBV7-3
TGTGCCAGCAGCGACCGGGGGGCTAATGGCTACACCTTC
CASSDRGANGYTF
>many|NA|TRBJ2-2|TRBV5-5
TGTGCCAGCAGCAGAGATATCGTCACGAACACCGGGGAGCTGTTTTTT
CASSRDIVTNTGELFF
>many|TRBD1|TRBJ2-7|TRBV7-2
TGTGCCAGCACCGGGACAGAGGGCTACGAGCAGTACTTC
CASTGTEGYEQYF
>many|TRBD1|TRBJ2-7|TRBV20-1
TGCAGTGCGTTGGCCGGGACAGGGAACTACGAGCAGTACTTC
CSALAGTGNYEQYF
>few|TRBD1|TRBJ1-2|TRBV20-1
TGCAGCGACGGGACAGGGGGCGACTATGGCTACACCTTC
CSDGTGGDYGYTF
>NA|NA|TRBJ2-5|TRBV7-9
TGTGCCAGCAGCTCTGGCTCTGGGACCCAGTACTTC
CASSSGSGTQYF
>few|NA|TRBJ2-1|TRBV24-1
TGTGCCACCAGTGATGTCCCCGGGACAAGGTACAATGAGCAGTTCTTC
CATSDVPGTRYNEQFF
>many|TRBD1|TRBJ1-6|TRBV4-2
TGTGCCAGCAGCCTGCCGGGACAGGGGAATTCACCCCTCCACTTT
CASSLPGQGNSPLHF
>NA|TRBD1|TRBJ1-3|TRBV15
TGTGCCACCAGCAGAGACGGGACAGCCTTCTCTGGAAACACCATATATTTT
CATSRDGTAFSGNTIYF
>many|TRBD1|TRBJ1-1|TRBV6-2/TRBV6-3
TGTGCCAGCAACCAGGGACAGGGGGCTTTCTTT
CASNQGQGAFF
>many|TRBD1|TRBJ1-3|TRBV12-3/TRBV12-4
TGTGCCAGCAGTTGGGACAGAAGTGCTGGAAACACCATATATTTT
CASSWDRSAGNTIYF
>NA|NA|TRBJ1-6|TRBV10-1
TGCGCCAGCGCCCGTGGGCAGGGCCGCAATTCACCCCTCCACTTT
CASARGQGRNSPLHF
>NA|TRBD1|TRBJ1-5|TRBV7-9
TGTGCCAGCAGCGTAGACAGGGTTCGGAGCAATCAGCCCCAGCATTTT
CASSVDRVRSNQPQHF
>NA|NA|TRBJ2-7|TRBV27
TGTGCCAGCCGTCCGGGTGCAGCCTACTACGAGCAGTACTTC
CASRPGAAYYEQYF
>NA|TRBD1|TRBJ1-2|TRBV29-1
TGCAGCGTTGAAGATGGGGGACAGGGTGTGTCTAACTATGGCTACACCTTC
CSVEDGGQGVSNYGYTF
>many|NA|TRBJ1-2|TRBV19
TGTGCCAGTAGTAATGGCAGAGCCTATGGCTACACCTTC
CASSNGRAYGYTF
>NA|NA|TRBJ1-1|TRBV7-9
TGTGCCAGCAGCTTTTCCCGACCCGGGGGGATGGACACTGAAGCTTTCTTT
CASSFSRPGGMDTEAFF
>NA|NA|TRBJ1-1|TRBV11-3
TGTGCCAGCAGCTTAGCCAGAGCGGGAGGGAACACTGAAGCTTTCTTT
CASSLARAGGNTEAFF
>many|NA|TRBJ1-1|TRBV18
TGTGCCAGCTCTATTGTGACAGGTTTGGTCGCTGAAGCTTTCTTT
CASSIVTGLVAEAFF
>many|NA|TRBJ1-3|TRBV7-9
TGTGCCAGCAGCCACCCTTCCGGAAACACCATATATTTT
CASSHPSGNTIYF
>NA|TRBD1|TRBJ1-2|TRBV5-1
TGCGCCAGCAGCTTGGGGACAGGATTCAAGGGCTACACCTTC
CASSLGTGFKGYTF
>many|TRBD2|TRBJ2-7|TRBV25-1
TGTGCCAGCAGTGAACGGGGAGGGTCCTACGAGCAGTACTTC
CASSERGGSYEQYF
>NA|TRBD2|TRBJ2-3|TRBV7-8
TGTGCCAGCAGCTCCCGTAGCGGGAGCGGCACAGATACGCAGTATTTT
CASSSRSGSGTDTQYF
>many|TRBD2|TRBJ2-7|TRBV29-1
TGCAGCGTTACTAGCGGGAACTACGAGCAGTACTTC
CSVTSGNYEQYF
>NA|TRBD2|TRBJ2-4|TRBV2
TGTGTCAGCAGTGCGGGCGGGAGTGGCATTCAGTACTTC
CVSSAGGSGIQYF
>NA|NA|TRBJ2-5|TRBV7-8
TGTGCCAGCAGCTTAGAACCCTTACTACAAGAGACCCAGTACTTC
CASSLEPLLQETQYF
>many|TRBD1|TRBJ2-5|TRBV7-6
TGTGCCAGCAGCTTATCCCTAGCCCTTCGACAGGGCCAAGAGACCCAGTACTTC
CASSLSLALRQGQETQYF
>once|TRBD2|TRBJ2-5|TRBV24-1
TGTGCCACCGGAAGGACTAGCGGGAGTCAGGAGACCCAGTACTTC
CATGRTSGSQETQYF
>many|TRBD2|TRBJ2-5|TRBV6-6
TGTGCCAGCAGGCCGGGGGGGACGGGGGGCAAAGAGACCCAGTACTTC
CASRPGGTGGKETQYF
>few|NA|TRBJ2-7|TRBV7-8
TGTGCCAGCACCAACCGCGGTTGGGTGACCTACAATGAGCAGTACTTC
CASTNRGWVTYNEQYF
>many|NA|TRBJ2-7|TRBV2
TGTGCCAGCAGTTGGACAGATTACGAGCAGTACTTC
CASSWTDYEQYF
>NA|NA|TRBJ1-1|TRBV29-1
TGCAGCGTTGAAGATCGGGCGGTTGAAGCTTTCTTT
CSVEDRAVEAFF
>NA|NA|TRBJ1-1|TRBV27
TGTGCCAGCTTCAGAGCTGTGAACACTGAAGCTTTCTTT
CASFRAVNTEAFF
>NA|NA|TRBJ1-5|TRBV29-1
TGCAGCGTTGGAGAAACAGGGCAAGGTCAGCCCCAGCATTTT
CSVGETGQGQPQHF
>NA|TRBD2|TRBJ2-7|TRBV29-1
TGCAGCGTCGGGACTAGCGGGAGGGCCTTGGACAATGAGCAGTACTTC
CSVGTSGRALDNEQYF
>NA|NA|TRBJ2-7|TRBV10-3
TGTGCCAGCAGCACGTCCGGGACCTCCTACGAGCAGTACTTC
CASSTSGTSYEQYF
>NA|NA|TRBJ2-6|TRBV7-9
TGTGCCAGCAGCAGGGGGGACGACGTCCTGACTTTC
CASSRGDDVLTF
>NA|TRBD1|TRBJ1-1|TRBV29-1
TGCAGCGGAAGGGACAGGGCGAATAGGCTGGCTTTCTTT
CSGRDRANRLAFF
>many|NA|TRBJ2-2|TRBV7-2
TGTGCCAGCAGAAGCACTGGTGGCCAACAAGCCGGGGAGCTGTTTTTT
CASRSTGGQQAGELFF
>many|NA|TRBJ1-6|TRBV20-1
TGCAGTGCTAGAGCCACAGGGTTGGATTCACCCCTCCACTTT
CSARATGLDSPLHF
>NA|NA|TRBJ2-7|TRBV20-1
TGCAGTGCTAGAGATCCGGAAGGCCCGGACGAGCAGTACTTC
CSARDPEGPDEQYF
>many|TRBD2|TRBJ2-7|TRBV6-2/TRBV6-3
TGTGCCAGCAGCGAACGGGCGGTAGCGGGGGCCTACGAGCAGTACTTC
CASSERAVAGAYEQYF
>many|TRBD1|TRBJ1-2|TRBV11-2
TGTGCCAGCAGCTCCGAAATAGTGGGACAGACCAATTTCTATGGCTACACCTTC
CASSSEIVGQTNFYGYTF